Below are 13 T cell receptor beta chains sequenced from a single sample in a study of CD8+CD57+ T cells in acquired aplastic anemia. For sequencing, patients were chosen who had shown expansion of CD8+CD57+ cells by flow cytometry. According to the study, genomic DNA was the template for TCR beta VDJ and CDR3 profiling. MiXCR was run by TCRdb on the reads, yielding one entry per CDR3 protein. The sample lists about 98,000 distinct CDR3 sequences, about 63% occurring once. The source material was sorted CD4+, CD8+, or CD8+CD57+ T cells (not recorded which) from PBMCs. These receptors all come from a human donor with aplastic anemia.

The V gene is TRBV29-1, the J gene TRBJ2-3; TRBD2 matches at 9 bases. Germline V lookup: CDR1 SQVTM, CDR2 ANQGSEA. Trimming took 1 base from V and 3 from J; bases not matched to a gene: 5. The CDR3 extends over 15 amino acids. The CDR3 sequence: CSVEGPAGGTDTQYF. In DNA, the CDR3 is TGCAGCGTTGAAGGACCAGCGGGGGGAACAGATACGCAGTATTTT.

The chain recombines TRBV7-8 with TRBJ2-5; D is uncertain. The CDR3 has 16 residues. Germline loops: CDR1 SGHVS, CDR2 FQNEAQ. With 0 bases removed from V and 6 bases from J, the gap between germline ends came to 17 bases. The CDR3 nucleotides read TGTGCCAGCAGCTTAGCGGTCTCCCCCCCCAAAAAGACCCAGTACTTC. Amino acid sequence: CASSLAVSPPKKTQYF.

The CDR3 protein is CASSPEEKLFF. In nucleotides, the CDR3 is TGTGCCAGCAGTCCCGAAGAAAAACTGTTTTTT. The rearrangement uses TRBV2 and TRBJ1-4; D gene ambiguous. Trimming removed 5 bases from V and 8 bases from J, with 6 bases in between. Germline V gene data show CDR1 as SNHLY and CDR2 as FYNNEI. The CDR3 contains 11 residues.

The sample holds many counts of this clonotype. This chain uses TRBV5-4 with TRBJ1-1; D might be TRBD1 (6 bases). CDR3 length: 13 residues. Germline V gene lookup returns CDR1 SGHNT and CDR2 YYREEE (reference sequence). V was cut by 7 bases and J by 3 bases, with 13 bases left in between. The CDR3 region has the DNA TGTGCCAGCGTGGGGGCGCGGGACACTGAAGCTTTCTTT. It is translated as CASVGARDTEAFF. The full variable domain, completed using reference TRBV5-4 and TRBJ1-1, is ETGVTQSPTHLIKTRGQQVTLRCSSQSGHNTVSWYQQALGQGPQFIFQYYREEENGRGNFPPRFSGLQFPNYSSELNVNALELDDSALYLCASVGARDTEAFFGQGTRLTVV.

This chain links TRBV24-1 with TRBJ2-2; D gene unclear. Trimming removed 3 bases at V and 7 bases at J, with 8 bases between. The CDR3 is 13 residues long. The germline CDR1 and CDR2 sequences are KGHDR and SFDVKD. DNA for the CDR3: TGTGCCACCAGTGATGGGTCTGGCGGGGAGCTGTTTTTT. Translating gives CATSDGSGGELFF.

This clonotype showed up many times. The chain recombines TRBV5-1 with TRBJ2-7; 7 nucleotides match TRBD1. Germline CDR1 reads SGHRS; CDR2 reads YFSETQ. V lost 3 bases and J lost 6; bases outside the gene matches: 3. The CDR3 totals 12 residues. The CDR3 spells CASSWTGPEQYF. The CDR3, as DNA: TGCGCCAGCAGCTGGACAGGACCCGAGCAGTACTTC.

V usage is TRBV20-1 and J usage is TRBJ1-1, with unresolved D. The CDR3 runs to 10 residues. From germline, CDR1 is DFQATT and CDR2 SNEGSKA (reference sequence). V was shortened by 6 bases and J by 5 bases, with 7 bases between the two germline ends. The CDR3 region is CSAGGTEAFF. In DNA, the CDR3 is TGCAGTGCGGGTGGGACTGAAGCTTTCTTT.

This clonotype was recorded a few times. This chain joins TRBV10-3 and TRBJ2-5, with 8 bases lining up with TRBD2. Per the germline V gene, CDR1 is ENHRY and CDR2 is SYGVKD. CDR3 length: 16 amino acids. V lost 3 bases, J lost 5 bases, and 11 bases stayed unmatched. The CDR3 loop reads CAISDGNSGNEETQYF. As DNA, the CDR3 is TGTGCCATCAGTGACGGGAATAGCGGGAATGAGGAGACCCAGTACTTC.

A few counts support this clonotype. This rearrangement joins TRBV2 to TRBJ2-1; D is undetermined. Germline V gene lookup returns CDR1 SNHLY and CDR2 FYNNEI. The ends were cut back, 7 bases at V and 6 bases at J, with 10 bases in the middle. The CDR3 spans 12 residues. The CDR3 reads CASKLFGNEQFF. In DNA, the CDR3 is TGTGCCAGCAAACTCTTCGGCAATGAGCAGTTCTTC.

The chain combines TRBV20-1 with TRBJ2-7, with TRBD2 matching over 12 bases. The CDR3 runs 15 residues. CDR1 is DFQATT and CDR2 is SNEGSKA in the germline V gene (reference sequence). Trimming at V came to 3 bases and at J to 2 bases, leaving 5 bases not matched to a gene. CDR3 in amino acids: CSAREASGGAYEQYF. The CDR3 coding sequence is TGCAGTGCTAGGGAGGCTAGCGGGGGGGCCTACGAGCAGTACTTC.

The chain uses TRBV20-1 and TRBJ1-5; no reliable D call. The CDR3 contains 11 residues. Germline V gene sequence: CDR1 DFQATT, CDR2 SNEGSKA (reference sequence). V shed 0 bases and J shed 11 bases, with 8 bases lying between them. CDR3 coding DNA: TGCAGTGCTAGAGATAGATATGCCCAGCATTTT. Its translation: CSARDRYAQHF.

The genes are TRBV5-1 and TRBJ1-6; a possible D gene is TRBD1 (6 bases). The V end lost 1 base, the J end lost 8 bases, and 13 bases lay between the germline ends. Germline CDR1 reads SGHRS; CDR2 reads YFSETQ. This CDR3 has 15 amino acids. The CDR3 nucleotides are TGCGCCAGCAGCTTGTGGGGGGGGGCCGATTCACCCCTCCACTTT. Protein: CASSLWGGADSPLHF.

The chain has TRBV20-1 and TRBJ1-1; D is uncertain. Germline values: CDR1 DFQATT, CDR2 SNEGSKA (reference sequence). V was shortened by 0 bases and J by 1 base, with 12 bases between the two germline ends. The CDR3 extends over 15 amino acids. In DNA form, the CDR3 reads TGCAGTGCTAGAGAAGCCCTAGGGCCGAACACTGAAGCTTTCTTT. Amino acids: CSAREALGPNTEAFF.